What follows are 5 T cell receptor beta chains derived from one specimen sequenced in a study of T cells after posttransplantation cyclophosphamide. Only in-frame clones appear in the TCRdb table, and some are missing; sequencing was by immunoSEQ multiplex PCR. This table holds thousands of clones, 61% found once. The sequenced sample consisted of memory CD8+ T cells sorted from blood. The receptor source for this set is a woman in her twenties or thirties in good health and a related stem cell transplant donor.

This sequence joins TRBV15 and TRBJ1-6; 8 bases line up with TRBD1. Germline-derived CDR1 and CDR2 are LNHNV and YYDKDF (reference sequence). This CDR3 contains 13 residues. The junction had 4 bases not matched to a gene; V was cut back by 8 bases and J by 7 bases. In DNA form, the CDR3 reads TGTGCCACCGCGGACAGGGAGAATTCACCCCTCCACTTT. Protein product: CATADRENSPLHF. Filled out from reference TRBV15 and TRBJ1-6, the complete variable domain reads DAMVIQNPRYQVTQFGKPVTLSCSQTLNHNVMYWYQQKSSQAPKLLFHYYDKDFNNEADTPDNFQSRRPNTSFCFLDIRSPGLGDTAMYLCATADRENSPLHFGNGTRLTVT.

V is TRBV19 and J is TRBJ1-4; weak D call: TRBD1 (6 bases). This CDR3 contains 15 residues. Germline CDR1 LNHDA, CDR2 SQIVND (reference sequence). V lost 7 bases to trimming and J lost 5 bases, with 17 bases between them. CDR3: CASTWSGRGNEKLFF. In nucleotides, the CDR3 is TGTGCCAGTACTTGGAGTGGCAGGGGAAATGAAAAACTGTTTTTT.

This clone was found a few times. This sequence joins TRBV6-5 and TRBJ2-7; D unclear. The germline gives CDR1 MNHEY, CDR2 SVGAGI. The CDR3 is 15 residues long. Trimming left V 2 bases short and J 2 bases short, with 13 bases between. The CDR3 sequence is CASSYGPDLAYEQYF. The CDR3 DNA follows: TGTGCCAGCAGTTACGGGCCAGATCTGGCCTACGAGCAGTACTTC.

This clone was observed a handful of times. This chain's CDR3 is CASSLEGTGFEAFF. The CDR3 coding sequence is TGTGCCAGCAGCTTAGAAGGGACAGGCTTCGAAGCTTTCTTT. The chain is built from TRBV11-1 and TRBJ1-1; 8 bases match TRBD1. The CDR3 spans 14 residues. Trimming removed 1 base from V and 8 bases from J; junction bases left unmatched: 6. The germline gives CDR1 SGHAT, CDR2 FQDESV (reference sequence).

The rearrangement links TRBV4-3 to TRBJ1-1, with 9 positions matching TRBD1. V dropped 2 bases and J dropped 4; count of bases not matched to a gene: 2. This CDR3 comprises 14 residues. Germline V gene data show CDR1 as LGHNA and CDR2 as YSLEER. Written as DNA, the CDR3 is TGCGCCAGCAGCCAAACAGGGGGCGGCACTGAAGCTTTCTTT. It encodes CASSQTGGGTEAFF.